This passage covers 25 T cell receptor beta chains from one sample sequenced in a study of identical twins. TCRdb reprocessed the 5' RACE reads with MiXCR, giving one entry per CDR3 protein. The sample holds more than 650,000 distinct CDR3 sequences, 6.1% seen once. Sample: naive T cells sorted from blood. These receptors came from a man between 18 and 35 years old in good health.

This clonotype was detected only a few times. The J gene is TRBJ1-4, the V gene TRBV15; D not certain. V lost 3 bases and J 0 bases, leaving 11 bases between the germline ends. The CDR3 runs to 16 residues. Looked up from germline, CDR1 is LNHNV and CDR2 is YYDKDF (reference sequence). The CDR3 bases are TGTGCCACCAGCAGTGGGAGAACCGCAACTAATGAAAAACTGTTTTTT. This gives the protein CATSSGRTATNEKLFF.

The chain employs TRBV6-5 and TRBJ1-5; 7 nucleotides align to TRBD1. Germline V gene data show CDR1 as MNHEY and CDR2 as SVGAGI. The V and J ends lost 8 bases and 0 bases, in that order; junction bases with no gene match: 22. This CDR3 comprises 20 residues. The CDR3 protein is CASVGRRAGGTFSSNQPQHF. The DNA of the CDR3 is TGTGCCAGCGTTGGGCGGAGGGCAGGGGGAACCTTTTCTAGCAATCAGCCCCAGCATTTT.

The table lists this clonotype with many counts. The V gene is TRBV12-3 or TRBV12-4, the J gene TRBJ1-1; maybe TRBD1 (5 bases). This CDR3 is 13 amino acids long. Trimming cost V 6 bases and J 3 bases, with 11 bases left between them. DNA of the CDR3: TGTGCCAGCAGGGGGGTAGATGACACTGAAGCTTTCTTT. Its protein is CASRGVDDTEAFF.

This clonotype occurred many times. The rearrangement joins TRBV29-1 to TRBJ2-1; TRBD2 aligns across 9 bases. This CDR3 has 14 amino acids. CDR1 is SQVTM, CDR2 ANQGSEA, per germline. J lost 6 bases, V lost 6 bases, and 9 bases had no gene match. CDR3 in DNA: TGCAGCGTCATACCGGGACTAGCCTCCAATGAGCAGTTCTTC. This codes for CSVIPGLASNEQFF.

The V and J genes are TRBV29-1 and TRBJ2-3; tentative D call: TRBD1 (6 bases). V dropped 5 bases and J dropped 0 bases, with 15 bases sitting between them. The V gene's germline CDR1 is SQVTM and CDR2 ANQGSEA. The CDR3 spans 15 residues. The CDR3 sequence: CSVIHGGGSTDTQYF. The CDR3 region has the DNA TGCAGCGTTATCCATGGGGGCGGGAGCACAGATACGCAGTATTTT.

V and J are TRBV10-2 and TRBJ1-1; the match to TRBD1 covers 7 bases. CDR1 is WSHSY and CDR2 is SAAADI in the germline V gene. V was pared by 3 bases and J by 6 bases, with 7 bases of the junction left unmatched. The CDR3 covers 14 residues. The CDR3 loop is CASSDRGVVPEAFF. CDR3 in DNA: TGCGCCAGCAGTGACAGGGGGGTTGTGCCTGAAGCTTTCTTT.

At least ten counts were recorded for this clonotype. The chain couples TRBV24-1 to TRBJ2-7; D gene ambiguous. The V gene lost 0 bases and the J gene lost 3 bases, with 11 bases spanning the gap. Looked up from germline, CDR1 is KGHDR and CDR2 is SFDVKD. The CDR3 is made up of 15 amino acids. Here the CDR3 DNA reads TGTGCCACCAGTGATTTGCAGAGGCAGAGCTACGAGCAGTACGTC. This encodes CATSDLQRQSYEQYV.

This clonotype was seen repeatedly, ten times or more. This chain links TRBV3-1 with TRBJ1-5; D call uncertain. Germline V CDR1 and CDR2: LGHDT, YNNKEL (reference sequence). This CDR3 contains 12 residues. V was trimmed by 0 bases and J by 7 bases, leaving 4 bases between them. In DNA, the CDR3 is TGTGCCAGCAGCCAAGACGGCCAGCCCCAGCATTTT. Translating gives CASSQDGQPQHF.

This clonotype was detected ten times or more. Here the CDR3 reads CASSSIVTNSYNEQFF. The DNA of the CDR3 is TGTGCCAGCAGCTCGATTGTAACGAACTCCTACAATGAGCAGTTCTTC. This chain joins TRBV7-9 and TRBJ2-1, with no clear D. Trimming left V 4 bases short and J 0 bases short, with 13 bases between. Germline values: CDR1 SEHNR, CDR2 FQNEAQ (reference sequence). The CDR3 is 16 amino acids. The variable domain in full, with the rest retrieved from reference TRBV7-9 and TRBJ2-1, is DTGVSQNPRHKITKRGQNVTFRCDPISEHNRLYWYRQTLGQGPEFLTYFQNEAQLEKSRLLSDRFSAERPKGSFSTLEIQRTEQGDSAMYLCASSSIVTNSYNEQFFGPGTRLTVL.

This clonotype was counted many times. The chain has TRBV5-1 and TRBJ1-4; 8 bases align to TRBD1. CDR1 and CDR2 (germline): SGHRS, YFSETQ. Germline trimming cut 3 bases from V and 11 bases from J; bases unmatched to any gene: 9. The CDR3 contains 14 residues. The CDR3 DNA follows: TGCGCCAGCAGCTACGGACAGGGAGGGATGAAACTGTTTTTT. Residues: CASSYGQGGMKLFF.

As regards this clonotype: With a much larger clone just one base away, this may be a read error. The conserved phenylalanine or tryptophan normally closing the CDR3 is absent here, so this likely arose from a read error. The chain recombines TRBV29-1 with TRBJ2-1; D is unresolved. The CDR3 length is 10 residues. V was clipped by 7 bases and J by 9 bases, with 10 bases between them. Germline CDR1 and CDR2: SQVTM and ANQGSEA. CDR3 DNA: TGCAGCGGTATCGTGGGTGAGCAGTTCATC. Translating it yields CSGIVGEQFI.

The chain combines TRBV7-8 with TRBJ2-3; no clear D gene. Germline V gives CDR1 SGHVS, CDR2 FQNEAQ. Trimming shortened V by 6 bases and J by 0 bases, and 10 bases separated the two germline ends. CDR3 length: 14 residues. Here the CDR3 DNA reads TGTGCCAGCAGGTCAGCCCCTAGCACAGATACGCAGTATTTT. Amino acids: CASRSAPSTDTQYF. Together with reference TRBV7-8 and TRBJ2-3, the CDR3 gives the full variable domain: GAGVSQSPRYKVAKRGQDVALRCDPISGHVSLFWYQQALGQGPEFLTYFQNEAQLDKSGLPSDRFFAERPEGSVSTLKIQRTQQEDSAVYLCASRSAPSTDTQYFGPGTRLTVL.

This clonotype was detected a few times. The chain joins TRBV21-1 to TRBJ2-5; TRBD1 is the table's D call, not checked against the DNA. TRBV21-1 is an annotated pseudogene. The CDR3 spans 17 residues. CDR3 protein: CASSKNRGGQGQETQYF. The CDR3 nucleotides read TGTGCCAGCAGCAAAAACAGGGGGGGACAGGGGCAAGAGACCCAGTACTTC.

V is TRBV10-3 and J is TRBJ1-6; possibly TRBD1 for D (6 bases). Trimming shortened V by 10 bases and J by 8 bases, and 15 bases separated the two germline ends. This CDR3 contains 13 residues. The germline V gene encodes CDR1 ENHRY and CDR2 SYGVKD. As DNA, the CDR3 is TGTGCCACCGCTCGGGACACGGATTCACCCCTCCACTTT. Its translation: CATARDTDSPLHF.

The V gene is TRBV2, the J gene TRBJ1-5, with D unclear. The CDR3 runs to 14 residues. The V end was cut by 6 bases, the J end by 2 bases, with 11 bases between. Germline values: CDR1 SNHLY, CDR2 FYNNEI. The CDR3 DNA is TGTGCCAGCAGGGTGTATGGGGGCAATCAGCCCCAGCATTTT. This encodes CASRVYGGNQPQHF.

This clonotype was found a few times. CDR3 sequence reads: CASRIGQANTEAFF. For the CDR3, the DNA is TGCGCCAGCAGGATAGGACAGGCGAACACTGAAGCTTTCTTT. This chain uses TRBV5-1 with TRBJ1-1; 7 nucleotides match TRBD1. Germline V gene data show CDR1 as SGHRS and CDR2 as YFSETQ. CDR3 length: 14 amino acids. V was clipped by 5 bases and J by 1 base; unmatched bases: 5.

This clonotype occurred many times. The chain joins TRBV5-1 to TRBJ2-2; the D is unclear. This CDR3 is 15 amino acids long. V was trimmed by 4 bases and J by 0 bases, leaving 10 bases between them. Germline V CDR1 and CDR2: SGHRS, YFSETQ. CDR3 loop: CASSPLGANTGELFF. The CDR3 DNA follows: TGCGCCAGCAGCCCTCTAGGAGCGAACACCGGGGAGCTGTTTTTT.

This clonotype was seen at least ten times. V is TRBV29-1 and J is TRBJ2-2, with TRBD2 matching 8 bases. The CDR3 is 15 amino acids. The J segment lost 7 bases and the V segment lost 7 bases, leaving 14 bases of the junction unmatched. Germline V gene data show CDR1 as SQVTM and CDR2 as ANQGSEA. Here the CDR3 reads CSALQSLAGVGELFF. As DNA, the CDR3 is TGCAGCGCCCTGCAGAGTCTAGCGGGTGTCGGGGAGCTGTTTTTT.

This clonotype appeared many times. This chain links TRBV5-1 with TRBJ2-2; the D call may be TRBD1 or TRBD2 (5 bases each). The V gene's germline CDR1 is SGHRS and CDR2 YFSETQ. V lost 3 bases to trimming and J lost 5 bases, with 14 bases between them. This CDR3 is 15 amino acids long. Written as DNA, the CDR3 is TGCGCCAGCAGCTCCGGGACGATCGATACCGGGGAGCTGTTTTTT. Translating it yields CASSSGTIDTGELFF. Using reference TRBV5-1 and TRBJ2-2 for the parts outside the CDR3, the full variable domain is KAGVTQTPRYLIKTRGQQVTLSCSPISGHRSVSWYQQTPGQGLQFLFEYFSETQRNKGNFPGRFSGRQFSNSRSEMNVSTLELGDSALYLCASSSGTIDTGELFFGEGSRLTVL.

In its sample, this clonotype was seen many times. The chain recombines TRBV20-1 with TRBJ1-2; D perhaps matches TRBD1 (5 bases). V was trimmed by 5 bases and J by 0 bases, leaving 7 bases between them. Germline values: CDR1 DFQATT, CDR2 SNEGSKA (reference sequence). The CDR3 loop spans 12 amino acids. In DNA form, the CDR3 reads TGCAGTGCTGCGGGGGCTAACTATGGCTACACCTTC. It encodes CSAAGANYGYTF.

This clonotype has a count of ten or more. The chain uses TRBV27 and TRBJ1-2; TRBD1 is a possible D gene (5 bases). CDR3 length: 15 residues. The V gene's germline CDR1 is MNHEY and CDR2 SMNVEV (reference sequence). Trimming removed 2 bases at V and 1 base at J, with 11 bases between. CDR3 amino acids: CASSLREGFNYGYTF. As DNA, the CDR3 is TGTGCCAGCAGTTTACGGGAGGGGTTTAACTATGGCTACACCTTC.

This clonotype was counted ten times or more. The genes are TRBV20-1 and TRBJ2-5; D is uncertain. Trimming removed 6 bases from V and 4 bases from J, with 15 bases in between. The CDR3 contains 13 residues. Germline V gene sequence: CDR1 DFQATT, CDR2 SNEGSKA (reference sequence). The CDR3 loop is CSASGPGRETQYF. The DNA of the CDR3 is TGCAGTGCGTCTGGGCCCGGTAGAGAGACCCAGTACTTC.

This clonotype was counted between two and nine times. Written as DNA, the CDR3 is TGTGCCAGCAACCGCAAGTGGGCGAATGAGCAGTTCTTC. Its protein product is CASNRKWANEQFF. The chain couples TRBV14 to TRBJ2-1; D unclear. The V end lost 7 bases, the J end lost 7 bases, and 14 bases lay between the germline ends. The CDR3 loop spans 13 amino acids. The germline CDR1 and CDR2 sequences are SGHDN and FVKESK.

V usage is TRBV6-5 and J usage is TRBJ2-5; 7 bases are a match to TRBD1. Germline CDR1 MNHEY, CDR2 SVGAGI. This CDR3 comprises 14 residues. J lost 5 bases, V lost 6 bases, and 9 bases had no gene match. The CDR3 nucleotides read TGTGCCAGCAGCTATGGACAGGTTCCGGAGACCCAGTACTTC. Amino acid sequence: CASSYGQVPETQYF.

V gene TRBV19 combines with J gene TRBJ2-2, with unresolved D. CDR3 length equals 13 residues. Looked up from germline, CDR1 is LNHDA and CDR2 is SQIVND (reference sequence). The ends were cut back, 5 bases at V and 7 bases at J, with 11 bases in the middle. The CDR3 region is CASSGQVFGELFF. Written as DNA, the CDR3 is TGTGCCAGTAGTGGTCAGGTCTTCGGGGAGCTGTTTTTT. The full variable domain, rest sourced from reference TRBV19 and TRBJ2-2, is DGGITQSPKYLFRKEGQNVTLSCEQNLNHDAMYWYRQDPGQGLRLIYYSQIVNDFQKGDIAEGYSVSREKKESFPLTVTSAQKNPTAFYLCASSGQVFGELFFGEGSRLTVL.